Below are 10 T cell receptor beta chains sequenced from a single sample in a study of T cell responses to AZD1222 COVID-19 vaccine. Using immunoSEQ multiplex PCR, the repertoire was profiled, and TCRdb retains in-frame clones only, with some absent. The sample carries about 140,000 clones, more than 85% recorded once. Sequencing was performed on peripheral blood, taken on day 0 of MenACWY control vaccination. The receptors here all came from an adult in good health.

The CDR3: CASSLEWSSYNEQFF. In DNA form, the CDR3 reads TGTGCCAGCAGCTTAGAATGGAGCTCCTACAATGAGCAGTTCTTC. The J gene is TRBJ2-1, the V gene TRBV7-6, with D unresolved. The CDR3 is made up of 15 amino acids. Germline V gene lookup returns CDR1 SGHVS and CDR2 FNYEAQ. V lost 1 base and J lost 0, with 7 bases in between. The full variable domain, with the rest looked up from reference TRBV7-6 and TRBJ2-1, is GAGVSQSPRYKVTKRGQDVALRCDPISGHVSLYWYRQALGQGPEFLTYFNYEAQQDKSGLPNDRFSAERPEGSISTLTIQRTEQRDSAMYRCASSLEWSSYNEQFFGPGTRLTVL.

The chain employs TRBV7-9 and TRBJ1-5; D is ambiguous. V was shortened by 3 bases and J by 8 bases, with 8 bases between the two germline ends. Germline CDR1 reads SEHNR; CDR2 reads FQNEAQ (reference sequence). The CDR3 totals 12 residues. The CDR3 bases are TGTGCCAGCAGCTTGGGCCCGGAGCCCCAGCATTTT. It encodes CASSLGPEPQHF.

The CDR3 DNA reads TGTGCCAGCAGTTACTCGGTCCCACCCAGAGAACGGGAGCTGTTTTTT. The encoded protein is CASSYSVPPRERELFF. The V gene is TRBV6-5, the J gene TRBJ2-2; D gene uncertain. The CDR3 length is 16 residues. V was pared by 0 bases and J by 9 bases, with 17 bases between. CDR1 is MNHEY and CDR2 is SVGAGI in the germline V gene.

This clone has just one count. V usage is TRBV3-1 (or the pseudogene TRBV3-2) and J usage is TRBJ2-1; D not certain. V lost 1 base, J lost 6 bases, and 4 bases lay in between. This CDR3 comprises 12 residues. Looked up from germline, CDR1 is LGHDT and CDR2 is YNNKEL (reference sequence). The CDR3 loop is CASSQASNEQFF. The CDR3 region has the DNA TGTGCCAGCAGCCAAGCGTCCAATGAGCAGTTCTTC.

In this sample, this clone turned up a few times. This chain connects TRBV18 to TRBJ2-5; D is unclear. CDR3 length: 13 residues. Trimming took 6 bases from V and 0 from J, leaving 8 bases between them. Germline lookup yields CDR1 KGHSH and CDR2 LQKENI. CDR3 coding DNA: TGTGCCAGCTCTAGGAGTTACCAAGAGACCCAGTACTTC. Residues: CASSRSYQETQYF.

CDR3 coding DNA: TGTGCCAGCAGAGTGGGGGAGGGTCGCACTGAAGCTTTCTTT. Protein: CASRVGEGRTEAFF. The J gene is TRBJ1-1, the V gene TRBV5-5; a weak D match, TRBD1 (5 bases). The germline V gene has CDR1 SGHKS and CDR2 YYEKEE (reference sequence). The CDR3 is 14 residues long. V shed 5 bases and J shed 4 bases, with 15 bases lying between them.

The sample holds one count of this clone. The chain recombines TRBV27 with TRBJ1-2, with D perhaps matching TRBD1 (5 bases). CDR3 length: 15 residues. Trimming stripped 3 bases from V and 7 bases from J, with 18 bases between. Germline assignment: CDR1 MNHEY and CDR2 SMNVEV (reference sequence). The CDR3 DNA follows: TGTGCCAGCAGTTTGTCTGGGGGAGGTTCGGGTGGCTACACCTTC. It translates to CASSLSGGGSGGYTF.

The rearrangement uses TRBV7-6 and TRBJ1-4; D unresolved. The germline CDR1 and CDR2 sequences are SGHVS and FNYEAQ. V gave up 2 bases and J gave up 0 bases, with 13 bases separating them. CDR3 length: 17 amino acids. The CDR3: CASSLPPNGATNEKLFF. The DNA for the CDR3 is TGTGCCAGCAGCTTACCCCCTAACGGGGCAACTAATGAAAAACTGTTTTTT.

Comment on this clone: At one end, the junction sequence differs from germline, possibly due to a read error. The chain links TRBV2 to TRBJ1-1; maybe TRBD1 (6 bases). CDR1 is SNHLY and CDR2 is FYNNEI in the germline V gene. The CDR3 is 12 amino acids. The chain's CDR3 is CASREDRGEAFF. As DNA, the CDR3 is TGTGCCAGCAGGGAAGATAGGGGGGAAGCTTTCTTT.

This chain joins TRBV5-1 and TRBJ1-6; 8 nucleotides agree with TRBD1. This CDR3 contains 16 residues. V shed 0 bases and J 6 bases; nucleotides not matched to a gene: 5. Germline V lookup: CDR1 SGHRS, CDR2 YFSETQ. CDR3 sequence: CASSLGYTGGNSPLHF. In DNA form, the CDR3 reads TGCGCCAGCAGCTTGGGATATACAGGGGGTAATTCACCCCTCCACTTT.